This paragraph reports one T cell receptor (beta chain). V was trimmed by 5 bases and J by 0 bases, leaving 11 bases between them. Germline CDR1 and CDR2: SNHLY and FYNNEI. The length of the CDR3 is 15 residues. Primers for the PCR totalled 60 Vbeta and 13 Jbeta. Clones were sequenced by immunoSEQ multiplex PCR, and TCRdb holds only the in-frame ones, with some missing. The table has roughly 120,000 clones, roughly 71% seen once; the top ten hold nearly 3%. The data originate from a study of cytomegalovirus exposure and HLA in healthy donors. The sample was PBMCs. V usage is TRBV2 and J usage is TRBJ2-1, with a tentative D call TRBD2 (5 bases). This TCR was recovered from a woman in her 40s in good health and CMV-seropositive. This chain's CDR3 is CASSPTRSSYNEQFF. The CDR3 coding sequence is TGTGCCAGCAGTCCTACTAGGAGCTCCTACAATGAGCAGTTCTTC.